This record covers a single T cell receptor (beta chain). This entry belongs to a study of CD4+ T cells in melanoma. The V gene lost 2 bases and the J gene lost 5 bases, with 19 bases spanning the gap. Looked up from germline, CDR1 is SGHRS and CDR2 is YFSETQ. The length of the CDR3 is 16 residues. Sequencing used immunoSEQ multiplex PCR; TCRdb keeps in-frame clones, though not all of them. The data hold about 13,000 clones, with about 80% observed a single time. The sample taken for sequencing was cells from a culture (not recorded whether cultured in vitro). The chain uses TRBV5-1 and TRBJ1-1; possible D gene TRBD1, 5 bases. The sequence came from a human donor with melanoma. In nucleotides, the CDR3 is TGCGCCAGCAGCTTCGGGATGGGCCACAGGACAACTGAAGCTTTCTTT. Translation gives CASSFGMGHRTTEAFF.